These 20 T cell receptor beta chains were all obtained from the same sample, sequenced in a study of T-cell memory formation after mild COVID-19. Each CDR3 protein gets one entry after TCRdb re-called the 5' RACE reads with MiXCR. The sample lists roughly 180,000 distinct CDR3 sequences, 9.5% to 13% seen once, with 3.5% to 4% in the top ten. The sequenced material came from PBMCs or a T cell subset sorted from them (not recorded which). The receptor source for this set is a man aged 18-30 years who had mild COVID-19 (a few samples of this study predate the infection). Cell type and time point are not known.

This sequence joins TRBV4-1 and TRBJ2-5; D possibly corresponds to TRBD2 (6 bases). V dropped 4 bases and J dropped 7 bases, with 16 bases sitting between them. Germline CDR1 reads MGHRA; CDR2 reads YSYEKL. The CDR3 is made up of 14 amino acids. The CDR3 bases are TGCGCCAGCAGCCGGGTCGGCCAGGGAGGGACCCAGTACTTC. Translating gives CASSRVGQGGTQYF.

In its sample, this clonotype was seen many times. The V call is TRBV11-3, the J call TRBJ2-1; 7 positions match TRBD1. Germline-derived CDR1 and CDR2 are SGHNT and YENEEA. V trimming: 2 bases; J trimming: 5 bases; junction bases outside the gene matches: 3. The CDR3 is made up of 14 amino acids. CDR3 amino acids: CASSLQGENNEQFF. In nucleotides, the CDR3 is TGTGCCAGCAGCTTACAGGGGGAAAACAATGAGCAGTTCTTC.

The CDR3 loop is CASSSPSQQLNSPLHF. CDR3 in DNA: TGTGCCAGCAGCTCCCCAAGCCAGCAACTTAATTCACCCCTCCACTTT. The chain recombines TRBV7-9 with TRBJ1-6, with D hard to call. V was shortened by 4 bases and J by 6 bases, with 16 bases between the two germline ends. From germline, CDR1 is SEHNR and CDR2 FQNEAQ (reference sequence). CDR3 size: 16 residues.

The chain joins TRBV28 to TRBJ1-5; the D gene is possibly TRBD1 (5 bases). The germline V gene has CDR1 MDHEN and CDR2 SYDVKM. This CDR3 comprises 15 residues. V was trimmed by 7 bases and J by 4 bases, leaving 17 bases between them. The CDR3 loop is CASTMSRVLNQPQHF. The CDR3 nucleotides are TGTGCCAGCACTATGTCCAGGGTCTTGAATCAGCCCCAGCATTTT.

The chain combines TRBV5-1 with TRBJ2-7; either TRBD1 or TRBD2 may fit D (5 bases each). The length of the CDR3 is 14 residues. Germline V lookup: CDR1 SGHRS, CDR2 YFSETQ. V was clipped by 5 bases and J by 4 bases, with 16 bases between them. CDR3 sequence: CASSHTGPPYEQYF. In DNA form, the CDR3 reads TGCGCCAGCAGTCACACGGGACCGCCTTACGAGCAGTACTTC.

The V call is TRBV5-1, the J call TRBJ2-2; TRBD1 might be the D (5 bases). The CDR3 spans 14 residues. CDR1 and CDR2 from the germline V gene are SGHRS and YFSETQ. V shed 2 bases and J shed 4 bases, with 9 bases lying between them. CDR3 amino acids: CASSLVDITGELFF. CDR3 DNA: TGCGCCAGCAGCTTAGTGGACATCACCGGGGAGCTGTTTTTT. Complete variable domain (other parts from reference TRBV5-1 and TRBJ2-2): KAGVTQTPRYLIKTRGQQVTLSCSPISGHRSVSWYQQTPGQGLQFLFEYFSETQRNKGNFPGRFSGRQFSNSRSEMNVSTLELGDSALYLCASSLVDITGELFFGEGSRLTVL.

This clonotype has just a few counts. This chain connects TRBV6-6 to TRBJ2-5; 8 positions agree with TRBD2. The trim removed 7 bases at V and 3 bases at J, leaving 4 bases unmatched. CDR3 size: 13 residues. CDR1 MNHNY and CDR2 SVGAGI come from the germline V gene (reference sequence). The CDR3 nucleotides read TGTGCCAGCATAAGGCGGGGGGAAGAGACCCAGTACTTC. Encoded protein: CASIRRGEETQYF.

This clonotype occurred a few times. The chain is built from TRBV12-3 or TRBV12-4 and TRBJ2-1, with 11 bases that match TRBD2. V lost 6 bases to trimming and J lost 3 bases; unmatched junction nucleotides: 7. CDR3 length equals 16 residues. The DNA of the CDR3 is TGTGCCAGCAGCAGAGCTAGCGGGGGGAGCTACAATGAGCAGTTCTTC. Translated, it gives CASSRASGGSYNEQFF.

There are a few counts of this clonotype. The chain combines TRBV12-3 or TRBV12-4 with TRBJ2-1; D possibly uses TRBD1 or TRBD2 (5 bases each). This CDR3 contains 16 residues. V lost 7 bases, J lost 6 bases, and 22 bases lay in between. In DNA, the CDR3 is TGTGCCAGCACCCGGGGAGTTCAGAGGGGCGGCAATGAGCAGTTCTTC. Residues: CASTRGVQRGGNEQFF.

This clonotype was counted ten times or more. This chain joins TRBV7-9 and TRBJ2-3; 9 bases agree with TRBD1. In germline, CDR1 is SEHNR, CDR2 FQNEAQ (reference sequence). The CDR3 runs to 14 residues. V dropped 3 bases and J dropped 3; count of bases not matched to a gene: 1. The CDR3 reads CASSFGQGTDTQYF. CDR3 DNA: TGTGCCAGCAGCTTTGGACAGGGGACAGATACGCAGTATTTT.

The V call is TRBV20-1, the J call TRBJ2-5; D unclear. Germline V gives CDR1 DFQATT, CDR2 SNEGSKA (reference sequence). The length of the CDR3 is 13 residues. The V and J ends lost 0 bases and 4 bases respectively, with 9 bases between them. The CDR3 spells CSARDLRAETQYF. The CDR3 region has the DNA TGCAGTGCTAGAGATCTAAGGGCAGAGACCCAGTACTTC.

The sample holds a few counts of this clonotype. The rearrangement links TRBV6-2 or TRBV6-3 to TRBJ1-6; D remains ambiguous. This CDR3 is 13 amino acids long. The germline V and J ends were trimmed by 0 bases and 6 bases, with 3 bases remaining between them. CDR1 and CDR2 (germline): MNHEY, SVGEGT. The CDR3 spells CASSYSGNSPLHF. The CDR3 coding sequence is TGTGCCAGCAGTTACTCGGGTAATTCACCCCTCCACTTT.

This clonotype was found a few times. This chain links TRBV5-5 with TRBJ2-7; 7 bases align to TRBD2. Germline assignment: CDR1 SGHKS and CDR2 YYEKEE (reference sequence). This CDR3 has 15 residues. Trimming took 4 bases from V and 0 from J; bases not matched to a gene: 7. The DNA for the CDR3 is TGTGCCAGCAGCCCTTCCGGCGGGAGCTCCTACGAGCAGTACGTC. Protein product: CASSPSGGSSYEQYV.

The CDR3 nucleotides read TGCGCCAGCACTCAGGGGCGCTCTGGGGCCAACGTCCTGACTTTC. Translation: CASTQGRSGANVLTF. V and J are TRBV5-1 and TRBJ2-6, with a weak D call TRBD1 (6 bases). Germline CDR1 SGHRS, CDR2 YFSETQ. The CDR3 has 15 residues. Trimming removed 6 bases at V and 0 bases at J, with 10 bases between.

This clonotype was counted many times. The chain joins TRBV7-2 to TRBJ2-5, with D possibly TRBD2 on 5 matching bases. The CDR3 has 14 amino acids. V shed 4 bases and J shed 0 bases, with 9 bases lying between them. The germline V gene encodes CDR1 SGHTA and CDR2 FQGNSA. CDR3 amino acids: CASSSFGDQETQYF. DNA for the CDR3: TGTGCCAGCAGCTCCTTCGGGGACCAAGAGACCCAGTACTTC.

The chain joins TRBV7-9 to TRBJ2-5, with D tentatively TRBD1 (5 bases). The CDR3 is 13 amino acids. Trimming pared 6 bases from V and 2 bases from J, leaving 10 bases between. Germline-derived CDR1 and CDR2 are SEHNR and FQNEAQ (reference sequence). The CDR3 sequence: CASSQAGQETQYF. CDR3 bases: TGTGCCAGCAGTCAGGCAGGGCAAGAGACCCAGTACTTC.

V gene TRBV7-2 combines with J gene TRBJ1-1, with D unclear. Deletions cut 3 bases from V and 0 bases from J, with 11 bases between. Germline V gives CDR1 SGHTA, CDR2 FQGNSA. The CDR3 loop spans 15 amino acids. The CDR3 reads CASSFVGGMNTEAFF. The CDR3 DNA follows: TGTGCCAGCAGCTTCGTTGGAGGGATGAACACTGAAGCTTTCTTT.

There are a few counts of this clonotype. This CDR3 reads CASSEALQGEGKLFF. CDR3 bases: TGTGCCAGCAGCGAAGCCCTCCAGGGGGAAGGAAAACTGTTTTTT. V gene TRBV7-2 combines with J gene TRBJ1-4; 7 bases match TRBD1. Germline-derived CDR1 and CDR2 are SGHTA and FQGNSA. This CDR3 is 15 amino acids long. J lost 10 bases, V lost 5 bases, and 13 bases had no gene match. Together with reference TRBV7-2 and TRBJ1-4, the CDR3 gives the full variable domain: GAGVSQSPSNKVTEKGKDVELRCDPISGHTALYWYRQSLGQGLEFLIYFQGNSAPDKSGLPSDRFSAERTGGSVSTLTIQRTQQEDSAVYLCASSEALQGEGKLFFGSGTQLSVL.

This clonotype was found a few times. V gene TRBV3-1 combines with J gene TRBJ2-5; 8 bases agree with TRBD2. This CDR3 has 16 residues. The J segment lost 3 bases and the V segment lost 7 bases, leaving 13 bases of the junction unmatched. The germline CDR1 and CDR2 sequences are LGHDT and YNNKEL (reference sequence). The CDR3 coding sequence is TGTGCCAGCACCAAAAGGGTACTAGCGGTGGAAGAGACCCAGTACTTC. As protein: CASTKRVLAVEETQYF.

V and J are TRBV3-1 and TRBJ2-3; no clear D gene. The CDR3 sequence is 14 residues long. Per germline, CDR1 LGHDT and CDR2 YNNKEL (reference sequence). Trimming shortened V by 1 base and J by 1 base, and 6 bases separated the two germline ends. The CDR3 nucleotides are TGTGCCAGCAGCCAAGGACATCGCACAGATACGCAGTATTTT. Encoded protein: CASSQGHRTDTQYF.